This entry lists 15 T cell receptor beta chains sequenced from one sample in a study of T cell repertoires in cytomegalovirus infection (dated by TCRdb to the late 2010s). Sequenced using an Illumina HiSeq 1500. The public reads were reanalyzed by TCRdb: fastp trimming at Q25, MiXCR alignment, in-frame beta chains only. Each record represents a unique CDR3 protein, reported with the most common genes and DNA among its rows. The sample records hundreds of thousands of distinct CDR3 sequences, 22% of which are singletons. About 20% of the sample comes from the top ten. The sample comprised CD8+ T cells from PBMCs. The receptors stem from a human donor in good health (CMV status not recorded). Some clones in this sample may be carry-over from other donors' samples.

This clonotype was counted between two and nine times. V gene TRBV20-1 combines with J gene TRBJ2-1; 8 bases are shared with TRBD2. V was pared by 2 bases and J by 1 base, with 7 bases of the junction left unmatched. This CDR3 is 16 amino acids long. Germline CDR1 and CDR2: DFQATT and SNEGSKA (reference sequence). Written as DNA, the CDR3 is TGCAGTGCTAGAAGTCGGCGGGGGGCATCCTACAATGAGCAGTTCTTC. This sequence encodes CSARSRRGASYNEQFF.

In this sample, this clonotype turned up a few times. This rearrangement joins TRBV28 to TRBJ1-1; D not certain. V was trimmed by 4 bases and J by 5 bases, leaving 17 bases between them. The germline V gene encodes CDR1 MDHEN and CDR2 SYDVKM. This CDR3 spans 15 amino acids. The CDR3 DNA is TGTGCCAGCAGTTCCCCTCGCCTATTATTGACTGAAGCTTTCTTT. Protein: CASSSPRLLLTEAFF. The variable domain in full, completed from reference TRBV28 and TRBJ1-1, reads DVKVTQSSRYLVKRTGEKVFLECVQDMDHENMFWYRQDPGLGLRLIYFSYDVKMKEKGDIPEGYSVSREKKERFSLILESASTNQTSMYLCASSSPRLLLTEAFFGQGTRLTVV.

The V call is TRBV9, the J call TRBJ2-1, with 8 bases lining up with TRBD2. The CDR3 consists of 14 residues. The V gene's germline CDR1 is SGDLS and CDR2 YYNGEE. Losses at the gene ends were 0 bases for V and 6 bases for J; bases not matched to a gene: 2. The CDR3 loop is CASSVGTSPNEQFF. The CDR3 DNA sequence: TGTGCCAGCAGCGTAGGGACTAGCCCCAATGAGCAGTTCTTC.

Many counts were recorded for this clonotype. The chain joins TRBV12-5 to TRBJ1-6; D is uncertain. V lost 0 bases to trimming and J lost 7 bases, with 13 bases between them. Germline CDR1 is LGHNT and CDR2 is FRNRAP. This CDR3 is built from 16 residues. CDR3 residues: CASGLVEWEQNSPLHF. DNA of the CDR3: TGTGCTAGTGGTTTGGTAGAGTGGGAACAGAATTCACCCCTCCACTTT.

V gene TRBV5-1 combines with J gene TRBJ2-7; D gene ambiguous. Germline-derived CDR1 and CDR2 are SGHRS and YFSETQ. The V end was cut by 7 bases, the J end by 7 bases, with 27 bases between. This CDR3 has 16 amino acids. Here the CDR3 reads CASGPDPGPDPREQYF. Here the CDR3 DNA reads TGCGCCAGCGGGCCCGATCCGGGTCCAGATCCACGGGAGCAGTACTTC.

In its sample, this clonotype was seen a few times. The chain is built from TRBV13 and TRBJ1-1; D is unresolved. Trimming removed 6 bases from V and 4 bases from J, with 12 bases in between. Germline V CDR1 and CDR2: PRHDT, FYEKMQ (reference sequence). This CDR3 has 13 amino acids. The CDR3 sequence is CASRPGRSTEAFF. In nucleotides, the CDR3 is TGTGCCAGCAGGCCCGGACGGTCCACTGAAGCTTTCTTT.

V gene TRBV20-1 combines with J gene TRBJ2-7, with unresolved D. This CDR3 is 15 amino acids long. V gave up 1 base and J gave up 2 bases, with 15 bases separating them. Germline assignment: CDR1 DFQATT and CDR2 SNEGSKA (reference sequence). The chain's CDR3 is CSARVRTSPTYEQYF. CDR3 DNA sequence: TGCAGTGCTAGAGTAAGAACATCCCCCACCTACGAGCAGTACTTC.

This clonotype was observed many times. The chain is built from TRBV6-1 and TRBJ1-1; perhaps TRBD1 as D (5 bases). In germline, CDR1 is MNHNS, CDR2 SASEGT. CDR3 length: 14 residues. Between the trimmed V and J ends, which lost 6 bases and 0 bases, there was a span of 11 bases. The CDR3 sequence: CASSLDSMNTEAFF. CDR3 in DNA: TGTGCCAGCAGCCTTGACAGTATGAACACTGAAGCTTTCTTT.

V and J are TRBV28 and TRBJ2-1; D gene ambiguous. V lost 7 bases to trimming and J lost 8 bases, with 18 bases between them. Germline V gene sequence: CDR1 MDHEN, CDR2 SYDVKM. The CDR3 is 14 residues long. For the CDR3, the DNA is TGTGCCAGCAACACAATCCGCTCCTTTTATGAGCAGTTCTTC. This translates into CASNTIRSFYEQFF.

This clonotype was observed a few times. This chain connects TRBV11-2 to TRBJ2-1; TRBD1 or TRBD2 may be the D gene (5 bases each). Trimming shortened V by 4 bases and J by 2 bases, and 9 bases separated the two germline ends. The germline gives CDR1 SGHAT, CDR2 FQNNGV. The CDR3 runs 14 residues. This chain's CDR3 is CASSSTGPYNEQFF. CDR3 DNA sequence: TGTGCCAGCAGCTCTACGGGGCCCTACAATGAGCAGTTCTTC.

The rearrangement uses TRBV6-5 and TRBJ1-1, with TRBD1 matching 9 bases. The germline gives CDR1 MNHEY, CDR2 SVGAGI. The CDR3 totals 15 residues. With 0 bases clipped from V and 5 bases from J, the junction kept 4 bases outside the gene matches. CDR3 region: CASSYSGTGLTEAFF. CDR3 DNA: TGTGCCAGCAGTTACTCCGGGACAGGGTTGACTGAAGCTTTCTTT.

The chain couples TRBV6-8 to TRBJ2-2, with 8 bases that match TRBD2. V was clipped by 0 bases and J by 2 bases; unmatched bases: 8. Germline V gives CDR1 MNHGY, CDR2 SAAAGT. CDR3 length equals 18 residues. The CDR3 sequence is CASSYSKLGLGNTGELFF. CDR3 DNA: TGTGCCAGCAGTTACTCGAAATTGGGACTAGGCAACACCGGGGAGCTGTTTTTT.

This clonotype was recorded a few times. CDR3 region: CASSLGDTYEQYF. The CDR3 DNA follows: TGCGCCAGCAGCTTGGGGGACACCTACGAGCAGTACTTC. J is TRBJ2-7 and V is TRBV5-1, with a possible D match to TRBD1 (6 bases). The germline V gene encodes CDR1 SGHRS and CDR2 YFSETQ. V dropped 0 bases and J dropped 2 bases, with 6 bases sitting between them. This CDR3 is built from 13 residues.

This clonotype was picked up many times. The rearrangement uses TRBV7-6 and TRBJ2-2; TRBD2 might be the D (6 bases). Germline V gives CDR1 SGHVS, CDR2 FNYEAQ. This CDR3 region has 16 residues. V lost 6 bases to trimming and J lost 0 bases, with 14 bases between them. The CDR3 region has the DNA TGTGCCAGCAGTAGAAGGAGGGACGCGAACACCGGGGAGCTGTTTTTT. Translating gives CASSRRRDANTGELFF.

This clonotype was counted many times. The chain links TRBV7-8 to TRBJ1-5; D not certain. V was clipped by 5 bases and J by 3 bases, with 11 bases between them. The CDR3 loop spans 14 amino acids. CDR1 SGHVS and CDR2 FQNEAQ come from the germline V gene. The CDR3 DNA sequence: TGTGCCAGCAGCCCGTATTGGGACAATCAGCCCCAGCATTTT. Its translation is CASSPYWDNQPQHF.